This entry lists 7 T cell receptor beta chains sequenced from one sample in a study of T-cell reconstitution after alpha-beta-depleted transplantation in children. For TCRbeta, the library was prepared with unique molecular identifiers. TCRdb itself ran the PCR reads through MiXCR, one entry per CDR3 protein. The data contain approximately 190,000 distinct CDR3 sequences, about 8.2% of them singletons. The sequencing used PBMCs, mostly from graft donor cells, collected 360 days after TCRalphabeta/CD19-depleted stem cell transplant. The receptors here all came from a male patient aged 2 to 10 who had a stem cell transplant for acute myeloid leukemia, so the T cells may come from the graft donor.

CDR3 sequence reads: CASRTRATIYNSPLHF. CDR3 DNA sequence: TGTGCCAGCAGGACCAGGGCCACGATCTATAATTCACCCCTCCACTTT. The V gene is TRBV6-1, the J gene TRBJ1-6; perhaps TRBD1 as D (5 bases). V shed 6 bases and J shed 3 bases, with 15 bases lying between them. Germline loops: CDR1 MNHNS, CDR2 SASEGT. The CDR3 is 16 residues long.

There are many counts of this clonotype. This chain links TRBV18 with TRBJ2-6, with D possibly TRBD1 on 5 matching bases. V was trimmed by 1 base and J by 2 bases, leaving 9 bases between them. The length of the CDR3 is 16 residues. Germline V gene lookup returns CDR1 KGHSH and CDR2 LQKENI. The CDR3 sequence: CASSPQSRAGANVLTF. As DNA, the CDR3 is TGTGCCAGCTCACCACAATCCAGGGCTGGGGCCAACGTCCTGACTTTC.

This clonotype was counted a few times. The chain's CDR3 is CASADPGLAANTGELFF. In nucleotides, the CDR3 is TGTGCTAGTGCTGACCCCGGACTAGCGGCTAACACCGGGGAGCTGTTTTTT. The chain has TRBV12-5 and TRBJ2-2; TRBD2 agrees at 10 bases. Germline lookup yields CDR1 LGHNT and CDR2 FRNRAP. V shed 7 bases and J 2 bases; nucleotides not matched to a gene: 10. The CDR3 has 17 residues.

The chain links TRBV24-1 to TRBJ2-3; D possibly corresponds to TRBD2 (6 bases). The CDR3 has 15 residues. Germline CDR1 reads KGHDR; CDR2 reads SFDVKD. Trimming left V 5 bases short and J 0 bases short, with 11 bases between. The CDR3 protein is CATSVTSGSTDTQYF. The DNA of the CDR3 is TGTGCCACCAGTGTTACAAGCGGGAGCACAGATACGCAGTATTTT.

The chain carries TRBV20-1 and TRBJ2-5; 11 nucleotides agree with TRBD1. The CDR3 is 15 residues long. The germline V gene encodes CDR1 DFQATT and CDR2 SNEGSKA (reference sequence). Unmatched junction bases numbered 4, after V lost 4 bases and J lost 0 bases. CDR3 sequence reads: CSATRDRGDQETQYF. Here the CDR3 DNA reads TGCAGTGCTACCCGGGACAGGGGGGACCAAGAGACCCAGTACTTC.

The chain links TRBV20-1 to TRBJ2-1; D gene uncertain. The ends were cut back, 2 bases at V and 5 bases at J, with 4 bases in the middle. Germline CDR1 is DFQATT and CDR2 is SNEGSKA (reference sequence). The CDR3 runs 11 residues. CDR3 loop: CSARYHNEQFF. The CDR3 DNA reads as TGCAGTGCTAGATACCACAATGAGCAGTTCTTC.

The sample holds many counts of this clonotype. The chain employs TRBV5-1 and TRBJ2-1, with D unresolved. The germline V gene has CDR1 SGHRS and CDR2 YFSETQ. The length of the CDR3 is 16 residues. The ends were cut back, 2 bases at V and 0 bases at J, with 12 bases in the middle. Here the CDR3 reads CASSLRARSSYNEQFF. The CDR3 DNA sequence: TGCGCCAGCAGCTTAAGAGCAAGGAGCTCCTACAATGAGCAGTTCTTC.